The 27 T cell receptor beta chains presented below share a single source sample, sequenced in a study of siplizumab effects on memory and regulatory T cells. Here immunoSEQ multiplex PCR was the method, and the copy in TCRdb shows in-frame clones only, minus some. The table lists about 120,000 clones, roughly 94% of them singletons. The material sequenced was non-Treg CD4+ T cells sorted from blood. The receptor source for this set is a human donor in good health.

This chain connects TRBV5-1 to TRBJ1-2, with TRBD1 as a possible D gene (5 bases). From germline, CDR1 is SGHRS and CDR2 YFSETQ. V lost 5 bases and J 2 bases, leaving 7 bases between the germline ends. This CDR3 has 12 residues. This chain's CDR3 is CASRDKNYGYTF. CDR3 DNA: TGCGCCAGCAGGGACAAAAACTATGGCTACACCTTC.

The chain is built from TRBV6-5 and TRBJ2-7; 8 positions agree with TRBD1. The germline gives CDR1 MNHEY, CDR2 SVGAGI. The CDR3 length is 16 residues. V shed 3 bases and J 4 bases; nucleotides not matched to a gene: 11. This chain's CDR3 is CASSYSIAGGQYEQYF. For the CDR3, the DNA is TGTGCCAGCAGTTATTCCATAGCAGGGGGCCAGTACGAGCAGTACTTC.

V usage is TRBV5-6 and J usage is TRBJ2-7; 8 positions match TRBD1. The J segment lost 4 bases and the V segment lost 0 bases, leaving 3 bases of the junction unmatched. In germline, CDR1 is SGHDT, CDR2 YYEEEE. There are 14 residues in the CDR3. DNA for the CDR3: TGTGCCAGCAGCTTGGGACAGGGGCTTTACGAGCAGTACTTC. Protein product: CASSLGQGLYEQYF.

The V call is TRBV9, the J call TRBJ2-1; 7 positions match TRBD1. V was clipped by 4 bases and J by 6 bases; unmatched bases: 7. CDR1 SGDLS and CDR2 YYNGEE come from the germline V gene. This CDR3 comprises 14 residues. CDR3 in amino acids: CASSTRQGSNEQFF. The CDR3 DNA is TGTGCCAGCAGCACCCGACAGGGTAGCAATGAGCAGTTCTTC.

Here the CDR3 reads CASSVTNTGELFF. DNA for the CDR3: TGTGCCAGCAGTGTAACGAACACCGGGGAGCTGTTTTTT. The chain combines TRBV6-4 with TRBJ2-2; D is unclear. V was shortened by 4 bases and J by 0 bases, with 3 bases between the two germline ends. The CDR3 is 13 residues long. CDR1 is MRHNA and CDR2 is SNTAGT in the germline V gene.

The chain joins TRBV19 to TRBJ2-7; TRBD1 matches 11 bases. V shed 6 bases, J shed 3 bases, and the junction held 4 bases outside the gene matches. Per the germline V gene, CDR1 is LNHDA and CDR2 is SQIVND (reference sequence). The CDR3 is made up of 14 amino acids. The CDR3 reads CASRGQGEGYEQYF. CDR3 nucleotide sequence: TGTGCCAGTAGGGGACAGGGGGAAGGCTACGAGCAGTACTTC.

The gene calls are TRBV5-1 and TRBJ1-3; TRBD1 matches at 10 bases. V was clipped by 3 bases and J by 0 bases; unmatched bases: 6. CDR1 and CDR2 (germline): SGHRS, YFSETQ. This CDR3 contains 17 residues. The CDR3 bases are TGCGCCAGCAGCTCAGGACAGGGGGGTAGCTCTGGAAACACCATATATTTT. The encoded protein is CASSSGQGGSSGNTIYF.

This rearrangement joins TRBV6-1 to TRBJ2-1; 8 bases map to TRBD2. V gave up 7 bases and J gave up 2 bases; unmatched junction bases: 4. This CDR3 has 14 amino acids. The germline V gene has CDR1 MNHNS and CDR2 SASEGT. The DNA of the CDR3 is TGTGCCAGCACCTGGACTAGCCCCTACAATGAGCAGTTCTTC. Translation gives CASTWTSPYNEQFF.

The rearrangement links TRBV6-1 to TRBJ1-3; D not certain. CDR3 length: 15 amino acids. The ends were cut back, 9 bases at V and 7 bases at J, with 22 bases in the middle. The germline V gene encodes CDR1 MNHNS and CDR2 SASEGT. In DNA form, the CDR3 reads TGTGCCAGTAGGTTGACGGCCACTCTGGACAACACCATATATTTT. It translates to CASRLTATLDNTIYF.

V gene TRBV9 combines with J gene TRBJ1-5; D is unresolved. The CDR3 is made up of 15 amino acids. The V end lost 0 bases, the J end lost 10 bases, and 17 bases lay between the germline ends. Germline loops: CDR1 SGDLS, CDR2 YYNGEE. Here the CDR3 DNA reads TGTGCCAGCAGCGTAGGTACAGACGGCGTTGCCCCCCAGCATTTT. This gives the protein CASSVGTDGVAPQHF.

This rearrangement joins TRBV6-1 to TRBJ2-2, with D unresolved. The V gene's germline CDR1 is MNHNS and CDR2 SASEGT. V lost 2 bases, J lost 5 bases, and 18 bases lay in between. The CDR3 is made up of 17 amino acids. CDR3 residues: CASSENRKTPFTGELFF. CDR3 DNA sequence: TGTGCCAGCAGTGAAAACCGCAAGACCCCATTTACCGGGGAGCTGTTTTTT.

This chain connects TRBV25-1 to TRBJ2-5; weak D call: TRBD1 (7 bases). The CDR3 sequence is 17 residues long. CDR1 is MGHDK and CDR2 is SYGVNS in the germline V gene. V was cut by 0 bases and J by 5 bases, with 19 bases left in between. The DNA of the CDR3 is TGTGCCAGCAGTGAATACCTTGGAGGGGGCCGGGTGGAGACCCAGTACTTC. It yields the protein CASSEYLGGGRVETQYF.

CDR3 bases: TGTGCCAGCAGCCTGGACAGGGGCCAGCCCCAGCATTTT. Its protein product is CASSLDRGQPQHF. This chain joins TRBV6-5 and TRBJ1-5; 9 nucleotides agree with TRBD1. J gave up 7 bases and V 6 bases, and 4 bases lay outside the gene matches. Germline V gives CDR1 MNHEY, CDR2 SVGAGI. This CDR3 has 13 residues.

The chain employs TRBV7-9 and TRBJ1-1; possible D gene TRBD1, 6 bases. Per germline, CDR1 SEHNR and CDR2 FQNEAQ (reference sequence). This CDR3 is 12 amino acids long. V was pared by 5 bases and J by 13 bases, with 17 bases between. CDR3: CASSPPWGRGFF. The CDR3 bases are TGTGCCAGCAGCCCGCCGTGGGGGCGCGGTTTCTTT.

The V and J genes are TRBV6-5 and TRBJ2-5; no reliable D call. Germline lookup yields CDR1 MNHEY and CDR2 SVGAGI. This CDR3 is built from 14 residues. Trimming took 1 base from V and 2 from J, leaving 8 bases between them. The CDR3 is CASSYYSSQETQYF. The DNA for the CDR3 is TGTGCCAGCAGTTACTACTCCTCGCAAGAGACCCAGTACTTC.

V gene TRBV2 combines with J gene TRBJ2-7; no firm D call. V shed 6 bases and J shed 3 bases, with 6 bases lying between them. The CDR3 runs 11 residues. The germline gives CDR1 SNHLY, CDR2 FYNNEI. The CDR3 reads CASRVFYEQYF. CDR3 DNA sequence: TGTGCCAGCAGGGTCTTCTACGAGCAGTACTTC.

The gene calls are TRBV27 and TRBJ2-6; 8 positions agree with TRBD1. In germline, CDR1 is MNHEY, CDR2 SMNVEV (reference sequence). This CDR3 is built from 17 residues. J lost 1 base, V lost 8 bases, and 10 bases had no gene match. In DNA, the CDR3 is TGTGCCAGCTCCAGACAGGGGCACGGGTCTGGGGCCAACGTCCTGACTTTC. It yields the protein CASSRQGHGSGANVLTF.

V is TRBV19 and J is TRBJ1-4, with 7 bases that match TRBD1. From germline, CDR1 is LNHDA and CDR2 SQIVND (reference sequence). V dropped 1 base and J dropped 7; count of bases not matched to a gene: 3. The CDR3 runs to 14 residues. The CDR3 region has the DNA TGTGCCAGTAGTATAGGCACAGGGGTTGAAAAACTGTTTTTT. It yields the protein CASSIGTGVEKLFF. The full variable domain, with the rest looked up from reference TRBV19 and TRBJ1-4, is DGGITQSPKYLFRKEGQNVTLSCEQNLNHDAMYWYRQDPGQGLRLIYYSQIVNDFQKGDIAEGYSVSREKKESFPLTVTSAQKNPTAFYLCASSIGTGVEKLFFGSGTQLSVL.

The V gene is TRBV20-1, the J gene TRBJ2-7; no clear D. Between the trimmed V and J ends, which lost 3 bases and 0 bases, there was a span of 3 bases. The CDR3 totals 11 residues. Germline V gives CDR1 DFQATT, CDR2 SNEGSKA (reference sequence). The CDR3 nucleotides read TGCAGTGCTAGTCACTCCTACGAGCAGTACTTC. It encodes CSASHSYEQYF.

The count of this clone is one. The chain recombines TRBV5-1 with TRBJ2-6; 7 nucleotides agree with TRBD1. V lost 4 bases and J lost 2; bases outside the gene matches: 3. CDR3 length equals 15 residues. The V gene's germline CDR1 is SGHRS and CDR2 YFSETQ. The CDR3 protein is CASSIQGPGANVLTF. The CDR3, as DNA: TGCGCCAGCAGCATACAGGGGCCTGGGGCCAACGTCCTGACTTTC.

The chain joins TRBV5-1 to TRBJ2-5; a weak D match, TRBD1 (6 bases). The V end lost 4 bases, the J end lost 3 bases, and 16 bases lay between the germline ends. The CDR3 length is 15 residues. CDR1 is SGHRS, CDR2 YFSETQ, per germline. The CDR3 is CASSKDGTREETQYF. The CDR3 nucleotides read TGCGCCAGCAGCAAGGACGGGACACGGGAAGAGACCCAGTACTTC.

The genes are TRBV29-1 and TRBJ2-5, with D possibly matching TRBD1 (5 bases). Germline V lookup: CDR1 SQVTM, CDR2 ANQGSEA. The CDR3 loop spans 13 amino acids. V shed 3 bases and J shed 5 bases, with 13 bases lying between them. The DNA of the CDR3 is TGCAGCGTTGATGGGATGGGGCAGGAGACCCAGTACTTC. Translating it yields CSVDGMGQETQYF.

The chain couples TRBV29-1 to TRBJ2-1; 7 bases line up with TRBD2. Per the germline V gene, CDR1 is SQVTM and CDR2 is ANQGSEA. Trimming took 7 bases from V and 4 from J; bases not matched to a gene: 13. The CDR3 has 15 amino acids. This chain's CDR3 is CSGRLTGLPYNEQFF. CDR3 coding DNA: TGCAGCGGCCGGTTAACGGGACTACCTTACAATGAGCAGTTCTTC.

The chain joins TRBV28 to TRBJ1-2; D perhaps matches TRBD1 (6 bases). Per germline, CDR1 MDHEN and CDR2 SYDVKM. The CDR3 runs to 16 residues. V lost 2 bases, J lost 3 bases, and 16 bases lay in between. The chain's CDR3 is CASSLAGSGGYYGYTF. CDR3 sequence (DNA): TGTGCCAGCAGTTTAGCCGGATCCGGGGGCTACTATGGCTACACCTTC.

This sequence joins TRBV10-2 and TRBJ1-2; 10 nucleotides agree with TRBD1. Germline lookup yields CDR1 WSHSY and CDR2 SAAADI. Trimming removed 4 bases from V and 4 bases from J; junction bases left unmatched: 6. CDR3 size: 15 residues. CDR3 in amino acids: CASSAPGQGIYGYTF. The CDR3 nucleotides are TGCGCCAGCAGTGCCCCGGGACAGGGGATCTATGGCTACACCTTC.

This rearrangement joins TRBV4-2 to TRBJ1-6, with D maybe TRBD1 (5 bases). This CDR3 is built from 16 residues. Germline V lookup: CDR1 LGHNA, CDR2 YNFKEQ. The ends were cut back, 1 base at V and 7 bases at J, with 14 bases in the middle. CDR3 sequence reads: CASSQVVWGGNSPLHF. CDR3 coding DNA: TGTGCCAGCAGCCAAGTGGTTTGGGGCGGGAATTCACCCCTCCACTTT.

The rearrangement joins TRBV7-9 to TRBJ2-1; TRBD2 matches at 8 bases. Germline V gives CDR1 SEHNR, CDR2 FQNEAQ (reference sequence). The CDR3 consists of 15 residues. J lost 4 bases, V lost 5 bases, and 7 bases had no gene match. The CDR3 region has the DNA TGTGCCAGCAGCCCCAACCGGGGGGGGTACAATGAGCAGTTCTTC. Translation: CASSPNRGGYNEQFF.